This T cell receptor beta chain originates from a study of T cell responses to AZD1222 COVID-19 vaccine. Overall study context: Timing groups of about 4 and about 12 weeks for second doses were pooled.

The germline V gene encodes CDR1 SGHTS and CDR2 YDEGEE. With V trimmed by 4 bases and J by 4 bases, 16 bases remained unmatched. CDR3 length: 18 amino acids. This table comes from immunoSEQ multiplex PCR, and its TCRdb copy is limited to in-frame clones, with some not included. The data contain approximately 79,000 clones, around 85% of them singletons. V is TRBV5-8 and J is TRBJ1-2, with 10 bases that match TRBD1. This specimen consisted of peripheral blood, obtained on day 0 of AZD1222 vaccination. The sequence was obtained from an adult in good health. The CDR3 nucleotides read TGTGCCAGCAGCCCCTGGGGGGACAGGGGTTCCCTAGGCTATGGCTACACCTTC. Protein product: CASSPWGDRGSLGYGYTF. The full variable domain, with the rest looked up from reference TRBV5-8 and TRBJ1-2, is EAGVTQSPTHLIKTRGQQATLRCSPISGHTSVYWYQQALGLGLQFLLWYDEGEERNRGNFPPRFSGRQFPNYSSELNVNALELEDSALYLCASSPWGDRGSLGYGYTFGSGTRLTVV.